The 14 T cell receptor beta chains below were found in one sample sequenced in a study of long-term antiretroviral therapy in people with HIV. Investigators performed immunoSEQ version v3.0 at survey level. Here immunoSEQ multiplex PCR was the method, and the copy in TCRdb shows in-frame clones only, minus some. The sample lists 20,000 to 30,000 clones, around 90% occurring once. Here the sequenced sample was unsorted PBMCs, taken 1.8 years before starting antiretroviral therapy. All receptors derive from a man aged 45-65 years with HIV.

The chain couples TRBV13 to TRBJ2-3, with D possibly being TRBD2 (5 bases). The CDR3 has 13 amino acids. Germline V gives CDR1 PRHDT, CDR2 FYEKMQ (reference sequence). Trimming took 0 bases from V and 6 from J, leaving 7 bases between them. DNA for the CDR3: TGTGCCAGCAGCTTAGGGGGAGCGGATACGCAGTATTTT. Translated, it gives CASSLGGADTQYF.

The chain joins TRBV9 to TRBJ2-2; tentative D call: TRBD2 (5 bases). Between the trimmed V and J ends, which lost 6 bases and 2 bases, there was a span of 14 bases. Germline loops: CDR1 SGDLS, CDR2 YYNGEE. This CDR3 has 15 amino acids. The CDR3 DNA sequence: TGTGCCAGCACCTTGTCGGGGAGCAACACCGGGGAGCTGTTTTTT. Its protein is CASTLSGSNTGELFF.

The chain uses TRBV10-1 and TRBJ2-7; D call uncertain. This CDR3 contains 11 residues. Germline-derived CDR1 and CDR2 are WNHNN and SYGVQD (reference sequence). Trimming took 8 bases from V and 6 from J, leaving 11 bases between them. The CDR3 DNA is TGCGCCAGCTCCGGCCCCTCCGAGCAGTACTTC. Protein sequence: CASSGPSEQYF.

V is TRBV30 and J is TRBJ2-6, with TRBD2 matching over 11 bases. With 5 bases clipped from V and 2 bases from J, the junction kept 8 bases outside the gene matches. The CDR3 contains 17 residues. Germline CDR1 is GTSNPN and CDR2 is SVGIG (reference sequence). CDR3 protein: CAWVRLAGSPGANVLTF. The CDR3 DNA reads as TGTGCCTGGGTTAGACTAGCGGGATCACCTGGGGCCAACGTCCTGACTTTC.

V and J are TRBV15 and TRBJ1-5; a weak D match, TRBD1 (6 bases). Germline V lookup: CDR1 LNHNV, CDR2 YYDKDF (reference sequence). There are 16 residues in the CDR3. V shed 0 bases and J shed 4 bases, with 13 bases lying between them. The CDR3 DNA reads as TGTGCCACCAGCAGAGATATGCAGGGGTCGAATCAGCCCCAGCATTTT. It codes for CATSRDMQGSNQPQHF.

CDR3 bases: TGTGCCACCAGCAGCGGACAGGGCTTTGGCTACACCTTC. Its translation: CATSSGQGFGYTF. The rearrangement uses TRBV15 and TRBJ1-2; 8 bases map to TRBD1. J was trimmed by 7 bases and V by 3 bases; bases with no gene match: 4. CDR1 is LNHNV, CDR2 YYDKDF, per germline (reference sequence). This CDR3 has 13 residues. The complete variable domain, with remaining parts taken from reference TRBV15 and TRBJ1-2, reads DAMVIQNPRYQVTQFGKPVTLSCSQTLNHNVMYWYQQKSSQAPKLLFHYYDKDFNNEADTPDNFQSRRPNTSFCFLDIRSPGLGDTAMYLCATSSGQGFGYTFGSGTRLTVV.

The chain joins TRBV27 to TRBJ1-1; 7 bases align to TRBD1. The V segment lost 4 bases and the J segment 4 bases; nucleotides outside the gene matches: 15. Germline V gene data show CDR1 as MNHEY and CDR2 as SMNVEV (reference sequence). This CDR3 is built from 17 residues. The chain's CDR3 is CASSSALQGGFITEAFF. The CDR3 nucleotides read TGTGCCAGCAGTTCAGCCCTCCAGGGGGGATTCATCACTGAAGCTTTCTTT.

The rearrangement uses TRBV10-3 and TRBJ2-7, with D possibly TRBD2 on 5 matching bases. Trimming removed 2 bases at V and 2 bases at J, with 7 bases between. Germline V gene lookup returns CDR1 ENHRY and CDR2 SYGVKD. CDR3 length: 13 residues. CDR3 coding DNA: TGTGCCATCAGTGAGCCGGGAACCTACGAGCAGTACTTC. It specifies CAISEPGTYEQYF.

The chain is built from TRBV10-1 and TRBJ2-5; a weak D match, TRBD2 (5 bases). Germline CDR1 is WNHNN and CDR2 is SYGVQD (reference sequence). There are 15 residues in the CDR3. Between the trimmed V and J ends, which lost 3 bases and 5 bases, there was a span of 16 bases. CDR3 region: CASSEGHNGGETQYF. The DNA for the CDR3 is TGCGCCAGCAGTGAAGGGCACAATGGCGGGGAGACCCAGTACTTC.

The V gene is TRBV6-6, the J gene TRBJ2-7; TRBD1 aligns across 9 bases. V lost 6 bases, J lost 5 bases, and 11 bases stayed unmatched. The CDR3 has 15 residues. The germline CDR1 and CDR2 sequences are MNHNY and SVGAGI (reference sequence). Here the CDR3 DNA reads TGTGCCAGCAGCGATCCGGGACAGGGTATCCACGAGCAGTACTTC. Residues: CASSDPGQGIHEQYF.

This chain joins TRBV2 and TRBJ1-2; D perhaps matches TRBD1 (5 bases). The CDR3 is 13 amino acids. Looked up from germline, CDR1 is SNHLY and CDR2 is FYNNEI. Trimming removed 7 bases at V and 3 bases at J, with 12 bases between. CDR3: CASMAGSDYGYTF. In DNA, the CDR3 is TGTGCCAGCATGGCAGGGTCCGACTATGGCTACACCTTC.

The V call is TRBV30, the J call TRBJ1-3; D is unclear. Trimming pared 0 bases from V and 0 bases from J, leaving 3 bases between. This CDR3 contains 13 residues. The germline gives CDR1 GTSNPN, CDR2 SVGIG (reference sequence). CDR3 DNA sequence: TGTGCCTGGAGTGTAGGCTCTGGAAACACCATATATTTT. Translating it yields CAWSVGSGNTIYF. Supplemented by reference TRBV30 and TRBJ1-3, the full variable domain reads SQTIHQWPATLVQPVGSPLSLECTVEGTSNPNLYWYRQAAGRGLQLLFYSVGIGQISSEVPQNLSASRPQDRQFILSSKKLLLSDSGFYLCAWSVGSGNTIYFGEGSWLTVV.

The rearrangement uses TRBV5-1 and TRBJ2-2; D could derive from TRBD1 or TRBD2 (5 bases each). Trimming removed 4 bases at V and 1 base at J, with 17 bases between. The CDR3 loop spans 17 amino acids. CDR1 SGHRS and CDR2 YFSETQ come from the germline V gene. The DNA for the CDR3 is TGCGCCAGCAGCCTTATAATCGGGACGCTGAACACCGGGGAGCTGTTTTTT. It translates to CASSLIIGTLNTGELFF.

The CDR3 loop is CASSQDRRGGGNSPLHF. Here the CDR3 DNA reads TGCGCCAGCAGCCAAGATCGAAGGGGTGGGGGGAATTCACCCCTCCACTTT. The V and J genes are TRBV4-1 and TRBJ1-6; D might be TRBD1 (5 bases). The CDR3 spans 17 residues. The germline V gene has CDR1 MGHRA and CDR2 YSYEKL. With 0 bases removed from V and 7 bases from J, the gap between germline ends came to 16 bases.